Presented here are 14 T cell receptor beta chains from one specimen sequenced in a study of OX40 agonist ivuxolimab in advanced cancers. TCRdb's copy holds only in-frame clones and misses some; the assay was immunoSEQ multiplex PCR. Of roughly 20,000 clones listed, roughly 80% are singletons. Sequenced here: CD4+ or CD8+ T cells sorted from blood, sampled in a trial of the OX40 agonist ivuxolimab. All receptors come from an adult with an advanced solid tumor such as melanoma, head and neck, liver or kidney cancer.

As regards this clone: The junction and the germline gene differ at one end; a read error may be behind it. The rearrangement uses TRBV9 and TRBJ1-3; no reliable D call. CDR1 SGDLS and CDR2 YYNGEE come from the germline V gene. This CDR3 region has 14 residues. Written as DNA, the CDR3 is TGTGCCAGCACCCCTCGGAACTCTAGAAACACCATATATTTT. Its protein is CASTPRNSRNTIYF.

The chain has TRBV19 and TRBJ1-1, with D unresolved. The CDR3 loop spans 12 amino acids. Germline assignment: CDR1 LNHDA and CDR2 SQIVND (reference sequence). V lost 3 bases to trimming and J lost 4 bases, with 6 bases between them. The CDR3 spells CASSIGVTEAFF. The CDR3 DNA is TGTGCCAGTAGTATCGGGGTCACTGAAGCTTTCTTT. Combining the CDR3 with reference TRBV19 and TRBJ1-1 gives the whole variable domain DGGITQSPKYLFRKEGQNVTLSCEQNLNHDAMYWYRQDPGQGLRLIYYSQIVNDFQKGDIAEGYSVSREKKESFPLTVTSAQKNPTAFYLCASSIGVTEAFFGQGTRLTVV.

In this sample, this clone turned up once. The J gene is TRBJ2-1, the V gene TRBV2; D is ambiguous. Germline V gives CDR1 SNHLY, CDR2 FYNNEI. The V end was cut by 7 bases, the J end by 5 bases, with 12 bases between. CDR3 length: 13 residues. CDR3 protein: CASILPRDNEQFF. In nucleotides, the CDR3 is TGTGCCAGCATCCTGCCCCGGGACAATGAGCAGTTCTTC.

The gene calls are TRBV7-9 and TRBJ2-3; D might be TRBD1 (5 bases). The V and J ends lost 2 bases and 1 base respectively, with 16 bases between them. CDR3 size: 17 residues. Germline V lookup: CDR1 SEHNR, CDR2 FQNEAQ (reference sequence). CDR3 region: CASSLPRMGPRTDTQYF. The CDR3 nucleotides are TGTGCCAGCAGCTTACCTCGGATGGGGCCGCGCACAGATACGCAGTATTTT.

CDR3 DNA sequence: TGTGCCAGCAGCCATTCCTCGGGGGAACAGCCCCAGCATTTT. Amino acid sequence: CASSHSSGEQPQHF. The J gene is TRBJ1-5, the V gene TRBV5-6; D is perhaps TRBD1 (5 bases). The germline gives CDR1 SGHDT, CDR2 YYEEEE. V lost 4 bases and J lost 7, with 15 bases in between. CDR3 length equals 14 residues.

The chain recombines TRBV6-4 with TRBJ1-1, with TRBD1 as a possible D gene (6 bases). V was clipped by 3 bases and J by 1 base, with 6 bases between them. The CDR3 sequence is 13 residues long. Germline V CDR1 and CDR2: MRHNA, SNTAGT. The CDR3 is CASSETGNTEAFF. Written as DNA, the CDR3 is TGTGCCAGCAGTGAGACAGGGAACACTGAAGCTTTCTTT.

The rearrangement joins TRBV4-1 to TRBJ2-5; tentatively, D is TRBD1 or TRBD2 (6 bases each). The germline V and J ends were trimmed by 0 bases and 0 bases, with 14 bases remaining between them. The CDR3 consists of 17 residues. Germline-derived CDR1 and CDR2 are MGHRA and YSYEKL. The chain's CDR3 is CASSQETGRRYQETQYF. The CDR3 DNA reads TGCGCCAGCAGCCAAGAAACAGGGAGGAGGTACCAAGAGACCCAGTACTTC.

The chain carries TRBV4-1 and TRBJ1-2; the D is unclear. The CDR3 has 15 amino acids. Trimming took 4 bases from V and 8 from J, leaving 20 bases between them. CDR1 is MGHRA and CDR2 is YSYEKL in the germline V gene. In nucleotides, the CDR3 is TGCGCCAGCAGCCCCCTCGGGGAAGTCCTCTGGGGCTACACCTTC. Residues: CASSPLGEVLWGYTF.

The V and J genes are TRBV28 and TRBJ2-1, with D perhaps TRBD2 (6 bases). The ends were cut back, 10 bases at V and 8 bases at J, with 18 bases in the middle. Germline V CDR1 and CDR2: MDHEN, SYDVKM. This CDR3 has 13 amino acids. The CDR3 loop reads CATESPGSYEQFF. CDR3 sequence (DNA): TGTGCCACCGAAAGCCCCGGGAGCTATGAGCAGTTCTTC.

The V and J genes are TRBV10-1 and TRBJ2-7; 11 nucleotides align to TRBD2. The germline CDR1 and CDR2 sequences are WNHNN and SYGVQD (reference sequence). The CDR3 consists of 16 residues. Losses at the gene ends were 2 bases for V and 6 bases for J; bases not matched to a gene: 9. CDR3 sequence (DNA): TGCGCCAGCAGTGAGATACTAGCGGGAGTAGTGGGCGAGCAGTACTTC. Its protein product is CASSEILAGVVGEQYF.

The chain carries TRBV4-2 and TRBJ2-1; 13 nucleotides align to TRBD2. CDR1 LGHNA and CDR2 YNFKEQ come from the germline V gene. The CDR3 contains 17 residues. J lost 8 bases, V lost 0 bases, and 7 bases had no gene match. The CDR3, as DNA: TGTGCCAGCAGCCAAGATAGTGCGGGACTAGCGGGATATGAGCAGTTCTTC. Protein product: CASSQDSAGLAGYEQFF.

The chain employs TRBV7-3 and TRBJ2-1, with 7 bases fitting TRBD2. Trimming cost V 4 bases and J 9 bases; bases outside gene matches: 9. Germline CDR1 and CDR2: SGHTA and FQGTGA. The length of the CDR3 is 14 residues. The CDR3: CASSWGGSEGEQFF. The CDR3 nucleotides are TGTGCCAGCAGCTGGGGCGGGAGTGAGGGTGAGCAGTTCTTC. The complete variable domain, with remaining parts taken from reference TRBV7-3 and TRBJ2-1, reads GAGVSQTPSNKVTEKGKYVELRCDPISGHTALYWYRQSLGQGPEFLIYFQGTGAADDSGLPNDRFFAVRPEGSVSTLKIQRTERGDSAVYLCASSWGGSEGEQFFGPGTRLTVL.

The gene calls are TRBV13 and TRBJ2-2; weak D call: TRBD1 (6 bases). The CDR3 is 17 amino acids. Germline CDR1 is PRHDT and CDR2 is FYEKMQ (reference sequence). The ends were cut back, 3 bases at V and 3 bases at J, with 17 bases in the middle. In DNA, the CDR3 is TGTGCCAGCAGCTTGCTTGGGACACTGCGTGACACCGGGGAGCTGTTTTTT. Translated, it gives CASSLLGTLRDTGELFF.

CDR3 in DNA: TGTGCCAGCAGCCCGACAGGGTTTACCGACGATGAGCAGTTCTTC. Residues: CASSPTGFTDDEQFF. The chain couples TRBV7-9 to TRBJ2-1; 7 bases match TRBD1. The J segment lost 8 bases and the V segment lost 5 bases, leaving 12 bases of the junction unmatched. CDR3 length: 15 amino acids. Germline lookup yields CDR1 SEHNR and CDR2 FQNEAQ (reference sequence).